This T cell receptor (beta chain) was captured by sequencing in a study of blood T cell repertoires in COVID-19. Method: immunoSEQ multiplex PCR; TCRdb's copy keeps in-frame clones and lacks some. The top ten clones hold roughly 8% of a sample with approximately 500,000 clones, 70% to 90% of them seen once. The CDR3 is 14 residues long. Trimming took 7 bases from V and 0 from J; bases not matched to a gene: 5. CDR1 is MDHEN and CDR2 is SYDVKM in the germline V gene. Patients at the Seattle site were enrolled during active infection and followed longitudinally. Sequencing was carried out using peripheral blood. The sequence came from a woman aged 45-59 years with COVID-19, enrolled during active disease. The chain couples TRBV28 to TRBJ2-7; TRBD2 matches at 8 bases. CDR3 DNA sequence: TGTGCCAGCACCCCCGGGGGGGCCTCCTACGAGCAGTACTTC. Its translation is CASTPGGASYEQYF. Based on the CDR3 plus reference TRBV28 and TRBJ2-7, the full variable domain is DVKVTQSSRYLVKRTGEKVFLECVQDMDHENMFWYRQDPGLGLRLIYFSYDVKMKEKGDIPEGYSVSREKKERFSLILESASTNQTSMYLCASTPGGASYEQYFGPGTRLTVT.